This T cell receptor (beta chain) appears in the sequencing data of a study of identifying expanded T cells in peripheral blood (dated by TCRdb to about 2019). Concerning the study at large: Four technical replicates, made by sequencing separate aliquots from the same pool of genomic DNA, were compared pairwise. Broad study findings and their caveats: Across all healthy-donor time intervals, the beta-binomial model significantly cut both the number of clones called differentially abundant and the false-positive rate. Across all healthy donors, variance in clone template counts between two-week samples was found to increase significantly with total template count. The authors expected that biological variance in healthy repertoires might rise further over much longer intervals, such as months to years. The binomial model flagged roughly 1.1 differentially abundant clones between technical replicates, compared with approximately 15 over about 2 weeks and 19 over around four weeks.

During the collection period, no infections or other immune events were recorded for the healthy donors. To calibrate time-dependent variance in a beta-binomial model of T-cell clone differential abundance, blood repertoires from healthy donors were used as a training cohort. The training cohort was composed of roughly ten healthy donors, 3 female and 7 male. Donor ages ranged from about 25 to 70 years, with an average of roughly 47 years. Whole blood was collected from each healthy donor at three time points spaced about 14 days apart and obtained from a commercial supplier. For immunosequencing, genomic DNA was extracted from whole blood that had not been sorted. Concerning this clone itself: Its antigen remains unidentified. One base away there is no much larger clone; base qualities are not given.

The immunoSEQ Assay, which relies on bias-controlled multiplex PCR amplification of genomic DNA, was used to profile TCRbeta CDR3 regions. The study's processing was this. The absolute abundance of each unique TCRbeta CDR3 region was quantified after sequences were collapsed and filtered. Differential abundance was tested with two models: a binomial (Fisher-equivalent) model and a beta-binomial model that adds time-dependent variance fitted from healthy donors. Any clone with fewer than 5 combined templates was excluded, and a clone was called differentially abundant if its Benjamini-Hochberg FDR was below 0.01. In the beta-binomial model, variance was expressed as a function of the total template count across the two samples, in the form v = (b*log(k)+a)^2. TCRdb took over this immuneACCESS table, retaining in-frame rearrangements with V and J assigned. Such tables are incomplete; in checked studies, under half of the missing clones stem from an unresolved V gene, and the remainder is unexplained. V and J calls plus clone size are reproduced from that table; the DNA served to infer D and trimming. Within this sample are approximately 120,000 clones, with about nine tenths of them counted one time only. The top ten clones comprise approximately 8% of the sample.

CDR1 is given as MNHEY and CDR2 as SVGAGI, both from the germline V gene. The trim is 6 bases for V and 3 bases for J, with a gap of 12 bases between the germline ends. The cysteine opens and the phenylalanine closes a CDR3 of 13 amino acids. The entry retains the CDR3 DNA only, 39 bases that are in frame from base 1. This sequence uses TRBV6-5 and TRBJ2-7; the D gene is possibly TRBD1, with 5 bases matching. This TCR was recovered from a person between 18 and 75 years old in good health. Material: blood. CDR3 sequence: CASRPQAHYEQYF. The base sequence is TGTGCCAGCAGGCCACAGGCGCACTACGAGCAGTACTTC.